This entry is about one T cell receptor (beta chain). These data belong to a study of blood T cell repertoires in COVID-19. There are 17 residues in the CDR3. The J segment lost 4 bases and the V segment lost 7 bases, leaving 9 bases of the junction unmatched. Germline CDR1 reads SGHAT; CDR2 reads FQNNGV. Repertoires were generated with immunoSEQ multiplex PCR, while TCRdb's copy carries only in-frame clones and drops some. The sample has around 110,000 clones; roughly four fifths are singletons. The sequence was obtained from an older man with acute or convalescent COVID-19. The source material was peripheral blood. V gene TRBV11-2 combines with J gene TRBJ2-1; 14 bases are shared with TRBD2. This CDR3 is CASTSSGTSGGYNEQFF. The CDR3 DNA reads TGTGCCAGCACCTCCTCCGGGACTAGCGGGGGTTACAATGAGCAGTTCTTC.